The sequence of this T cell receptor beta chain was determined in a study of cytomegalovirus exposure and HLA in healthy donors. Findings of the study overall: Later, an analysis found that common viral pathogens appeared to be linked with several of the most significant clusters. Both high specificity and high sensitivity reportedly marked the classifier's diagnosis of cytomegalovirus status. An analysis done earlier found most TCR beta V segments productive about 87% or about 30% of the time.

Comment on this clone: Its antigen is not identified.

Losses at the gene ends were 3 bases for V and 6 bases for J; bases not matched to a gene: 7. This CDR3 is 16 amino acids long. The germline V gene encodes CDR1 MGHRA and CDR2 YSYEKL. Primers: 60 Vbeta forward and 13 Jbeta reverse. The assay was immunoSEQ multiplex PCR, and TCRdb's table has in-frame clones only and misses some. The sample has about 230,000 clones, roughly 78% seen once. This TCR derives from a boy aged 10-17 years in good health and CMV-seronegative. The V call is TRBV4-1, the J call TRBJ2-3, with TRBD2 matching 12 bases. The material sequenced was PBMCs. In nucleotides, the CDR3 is TGCGCCAGCAGCCAGGGGACTAGCGGGTATTTCGATACGCAGTATTTT. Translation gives CASSQGTSGYFDTQYF.